The sequence of this T cell receptor (beta chain) was determined in a study of T cell repertoires in cytomegalovirus infection. Study details: Based on public TCR beta signatures, there were indications of CMV infection and of a matching HLA type. Study-wide results and caveats: Carriers of CMV plus the relevant HLA were identified by cumulative public TCR beta family frequency. HLA-C-restricted TCR beta clonotypes specific for CMV led the ex vivo response.

One entry per CDR3 protein, called by TCRdb with MiXCR from the reads. Seen here are around 550,000 distinct CDR3 sequences, about 25% observed once, and the top ten hold about 13%. A note on this clonotype: The antigen remains undetermined.

The TCR sequence derives from a human donor in good health (CMV status not recorded). Some clones in this sample may be carry-over from other donors' samples. Specimen: PBMCs.

The CDR3 is CASRGQMEKLFF. The DNA of the CDR3 is TGTGCCAGCAGGGGACAGATGGAAAAACTGTTTTTT. The V gene is TRBV28, the J gene TRBJ1-4, with TRBD1 matching 7 bases. V was pared by 6 bases and J by 8 bases, with 3 bases of the junction left unmatched. CDR3 length: 12 amino acids. Germline CDR1 MDHEN, CDR2 SYDVKM. The variable domain in full, completed from reference TRBV28 and TRBJ1-4, reads DVKVTQSSRYLVKRTGEKVFLECVQDMDHENMFWYRQDPGLGLRLIYFSYDVKMKEKGDIPEGYSVSREKKERFSLILESASTNQTSMYLCASRGQMEKLFFGSGTQLSVL.